The rows below give T cell receptor beta chains drawn from one sample of a study of T cell responses to AZD1222 COVID-19 vaccine. TCRdb's table, derived via immunoSEQ multiplex PCR, lists solely in-frame clones and lacks some. Among about 130,000 clones listed, about 90% were seen once. The sample consisted of peripheral blood, taken on day 0 of AZD1222 vaccination. These receptors were collected from an adult in good health. The CDR3 runs from the conserved cysteine through the conserved F or W. Fields, in order: D gene, V gene, J gene, clone size, CDR3 DNA, CDR3 protein. A D gene is named only where the DNA matches it firmly. Size is stated for part of the rows, as once, few or many counts, or as a class when the clone is expanded.

TRBD1,TRBV15,TRBJ2-7,once,TGTGCCACCAGCAGAGGGACAGGAGCTTACGAGCAGTACTTC,CATSRGTGAYEQYF
.,TRBV5-5,TRBJ1-4,.,TGTGCCAGCAGCTTGGGGACGGTCGGCAGGGAAAAACTGTTTTTT,CASSLGTVGREKLFF
TRBD1,TRBV25-1,TRBJ1-2,.,TGTGCCAGCACGAGGACAGGGGGCTTTGGCTACACCTTC,CASTRTGGFGYTF
.,TRBV7-7,TRBJ2-7,.,TGTGCTAGCAGCTTAGACCCCCACTCCGACGAGCAGTACTTC,CASSLDPHSDEQYF
.,TRBV6-2/TRBV6-3,TRBJ1-2,.,TGTGCCAGCAGTTACAGAGGAGGCCTGCTCCCCTATGGCTACACCTTC,CASSYRGGLLPYGYTF
.,TRBV19,TRBJ1-1,.,TGTGCCAGTAGTCCGCGGGAGCCTAACACTGAAGCTTTCTTT,CASSPREPNTEAFF
TRBD2,TRBV5-1,TRBJ2-3,once,TGCGCCAGCAGCCCCCCACTGACTAGCGGCGGGAGGGGGTCAGCAAAGACAGATACGCAGTATTTT,CASSPPLTSGGRGSAKTDTQYF
.,TRBV14,TRBJ1-1,.,TGTGCCAGCAGCCAATACGGGGGGACTGAAGCTTTCTTT,CASSQYGGTEAFF
.,TRBV24-1,TRBJ2-3,.,TGTGCCACCAGTGACACCCGCCAAAGGGGGGTGGCAGATACGCAGTATTTT,CATSDTRQRGVADTQYF
TRBD1,TRBV5-1,TRBJ1-3,.,TGCGCCAGCCGGAGGGACAGGGAAAACACCATATATTTT,CASRRDRENTIYF
TRBD1,TRBV28,TRBJ2-1,.,TGTGCCAGCAGTCCCGTTTGGGACAGGGCTTACAATGAGCAGTTCTTC,CASSPVWDRAYNEQFF
TRBD1,TRBV7-2,TRBJ2-5,.,TGTGCCAGCAGGTCGGCAGGGGGCAGACCAGAGACCCAGTACTTC,CASRSAGGRPETQYF
TRBD1,TRBV7-3,TRBJ2-7,.,TGTGCCAGCAGCTTAATCCAGCTACAGGGGAACGAGCAGTACTTC,CASSLIQLQGNEQYF
TRBD1,TRBV9,TRBJ2-1,.,TGTGCCAGCAGCGTAGCAGGGGGTCTCTACAATGAGCAGTTCTTC,CASSVAGGLYNEQFF
TRBD2,TRBV19,TRBJ2-3,.,TGTGCCAGTAGTATTGGTAGCGAACTAGCGGCAATCGCATCCACAGATACGCAGTATTTT,CASSIGSELAAIASTDTQYF
TRBD1,TRBV6-5,TRBJ1-2,.,TGTGCCAGCATGAGGGGGCGAGAGGGCTACACCTTC,CASMRGREGYTF
TRBD1,TRBV27,TRBJ2-1,.,TGTGCCAGCAGTTTCACCCCCGGGACAGGGGTGGGAAATGAGCAGTTCTTC,CASSFTPGTGVGNEQFF
.,TRBV11-3,TRBJ2-7,.,TGTGCCAGCAGCTTAGCCGGGACGGACTCCTACGAGCAGTACTTC,CASSLAGTDSYEQYF
.,TRBV30,TRBJ2-7,.,TGTGCCTGGAATCAGGGAACGGACTACGAGCAGTACTTC,CAWNQGTDYEQYF
.,TRBV5-6,TRBJ1-2,few,TGTGCCAGCAGCTTTAGCAGTCACGGCTACACCTTC,CASSFSSHGYTF
.,TRBV6-2/TRBV6-3,TRBJ2-1,once,TGTGCCAGCAGTGGGGACGGTAAGCCGGGCTTGGACAATGAGCAGTTCTTC,CASSGDGKPGLDNEQFF
.,TRBV6-5,TRBJ1-2,.,TGTGCCAGCAGTTACGACAGGAACTATGGCTACACCTTC,CASSYDRNYGYTF
.,TRBV6-5,TRBJ1-5,.,TGTGCCAGCTGGGCGGGGTATAGCAATCAGCCCCAGCATTTT,CASWAGYSNQPQHF
.,TRBV4-3,TRBJ2-1,once,TGCGCCAGCAGCCCTGGACTGAGCTCCTACAATGAGCAGTTCTTC,CASSPGLSSYNEQFF
.,TRBV6-2/TRBV6-3,TRBJ2-3,.,TGTGCCAGCAGTTACTCTGTCAGGGCTCCAGATACGCAGTATTTT,CASSYSVRAPDTQYF
.,TRBV9,TRBJ2-3,.,TGTGCCAGCAGCGTAGCTGGGGGGGCGGGAACAGATACGCAGTATTTT,CASSVAGGAGTDTQYF
.,TRBV5-1,TRBJ2-3,.,TGCGCCAGCAGCTTCCCGGGGGCCGACACAGATACGCAGTATTTT,CASSFPGADTDTQYF
.,TRBV6-5,TRBJ1-5,.,TGTGCCAGCAGTTATAATACGTTTCAGCCCCAGCATTTT,CASSYNTFQPQHF
.,TRBV6-6,TRBJ2-1,.,TGTGCCAGCAGTTACGAGGGGGACAACAATGAGCAGTTCTTC,CASSYEGDNNEQFF
TRBD1,TRBV2,TRBJ2-7,.,TGTGCCAGCAGGAGAACAATTGGGACAGTCTCTTACGAGCAGTACTTC,CASRRTIGTVSYEQYF
.,TRBV5-1,TRBJ1-2,.,TGCGCCAGCAGCAAGACAGACCATAATAACTATGGCTACACCTTC,CASSKTDHNNYGYTF
.,TRBV6-4,TRBJ1-1,medium-sized,TGTGCCAGCAGTGACCGGGACAACACTGAAGCTTTCTTT,CASSDRDNTEAFF
TRBD1,TRBV6-5,TRBJ2-1,.,TGTGCCAGCAGGGGGACAGTACCCTCCTACAATGAGCAGTTCTTC,CASRGTVPSYNEQFF
TRBD1,TRBV3-1/TRBV3-2,TRBJ1-5,.,TGTGCCAGCAGCCAAGACACGGGACAGTCGGGGCGTCAGCCCCAGCATTTT,CASSQDTGQSGRQPQHF
.,TRBV12-3/TRBV12-4,TRBJ1-5,.,TGTGCCAGCAGTTTCTCTGGCGGGCAGCCCCAGCATTTT,CASSFSGGQPQHF
TRBD1,TRBV27,TRBJ1-5,once,TGTGCCAGCAGTTTAATGGGACAGGGAAATAATCAGCCCCAGCATTTT,CASSLMGQGNNQPQHF
TRBD1,TRBV7-2,TRBJ1-4,.,TGTGCCAGCAGCTTCCAGGGGACAGGGTTTAGCGAAAAACTGTTTTTT,CASSFQGTGFSEKLFF
.,TRBV5-1,TRBJ1-2,few,TGCGCCAGCAGCTTGCCGGGGGGAGACTATGGCTACACCTTC,CASSLPGGDYGYTF
.,TRBV25-1,TRBJ2-3,.,TGTGCCAGCACGTACCCGGGGACAGATACGCAGTATTTT,CASTYPGTDTQYF
.,TRBV19,TRBJ1-2,once,TGTGCCAGTAGTATAGCCCGAAGAGGGGTAGACTATGGCTACACCTTC,CASSIARRGVDYGYTF
.,TRBV2,TRBJ1-1,.,TGTGCCAGCGAGAAGCTGAACACTGAAGCTTTCTTT,CASEKLNTEAFF
TRBD1,TRBV5-6,TRBJ2-7,.,TGTGCCAGCCGGGGACAGGGAACCTACGAGCAGTACTTC,CASRGQGTYEQYF
TRBD1,TRBV2,TRBJ1-1,few,TGTGCCAGCAGTAAGGACAGGGGACTGATGAACACTGAAGCTTTCTTT,CASSKDRGLMNTEAFF
TRBD2,TRBV4-1,TRBJ2-1,.,TGCGCCAGCAAAGGGCTAGCGGGACGGTCCTACAATGAGCAGTTCTTC,CASKGLAGRSYNEQFF
.,TRBV30,TRBJ2-7,few,TGTGCCTGGAGATCGGGATCCTACGAGCAGTACTTC,CAWRSGSYEQYF